Listed below are T cell receptor beta chains from one sample, sequenced in a study of neoadjuvant anti-PD-1 for oral cavity cancer. The table came from immunoSEQ multiplex PCR; TCRdb's copy has only in-frame clones and leaves some out. This table has 11,000 to 15,000 clones, about 73% appearing once. The starting material was PBMCs, obtained after nivolumab (anti-PD-1) treatment. The receptors originated from a person aged 35-79 years with oral cavity squamous cell carcinoma. CDR3s include the opening cysteine and the closing phenylalanine or tryptophan.

>TRBV27|TRBJ2-3
CASMFPKAADTQYF
>TRBV5-1|TRBJ1-2
CASRRDSLYGYTF
>TRBV2|TRBJ1-6
CASGDRANSPLHF
>TRBV2|TRBJ1-1
CASAGQIEAFF
>TRBV7-3|TRBJ1-2
CASSLNRDYGYTF
>TRBV7-8|TRBJ2-7
CASSLNPYEQYF
>TRBV9|TRBJ2-1
CASSDAIAGSRGSYNEQFF
>TRBV2|TRBJ2-3
CASRSGIRTDTQYF
>TRBV28|TRBJ2-7
CASRRTSGSVAPYEQYF
>TRBV5-4|TRBJ2-7
CASSLAEFRPYEQYF
>TRBV30|TRBJ2-5
CAWSPRQETQYF
>TRBV13|TRBJ1-2
CASSLTQGGYTF
>TRBV9|TRBJ1-2
CASSVGQNYGYTF
>TRBV29-1|TRBJ1-2
CSVTLQGAQRYTF
>TRBV29-1|TRBJ1-1
CSDVTGWGEAFF
>TRBV7-6|TRBJ2-1
CASSIPEGREGPNEQFF
>TRBV4-2|TRBJ1-2
CASSQAKGQVYGYTF
>TRBV6-1|TRBJ2-5
CASSVLDRRETQYF
>TRBV25-1|TRBJ2-4
CASSGSTVNIQYF
>TRBV6-1|TRBJ2-7
CASSREGSLYEQYF
>TRBV6-5|TRBJ1-2
CASSNPSSPGYTF
>TRBV21-1|TRBJ2-1
CASSESSDGAGLGPGDEQFF
>TRBV5-1|TRBJ1-1
CASSFGIATGLTEAFF
>TRBV7-9|TRBJ2-5
CASNQQGWQGETQYF
>TRBV5-6|TRBJ2-7
CASSGYSLAGGAYEQYF
>TRBV5-4|TRBJ2-3
CASSLRTSGIIDTQYF
>TRBV27|TRBJ2-7
CASSYKDGPYEQYF
>TRBV5-1|TRBJ2-3
CASSLGGSPTDTQYF
>TRBV27|TRBJ2-3
CASSLGGTVSLGVSNTQYF
>TRBV19|TRBJ1-1
CASSIQGMNTEAFF
>TRBV5-8|TRBJ2-6
CASSPRLGGEVLTF
>TRBV10-2|TRBJ1-2
CASSESRDSMFPTF
>TRBV25-1|TRBJ2-7
CASSGSSSGRAHEQYF